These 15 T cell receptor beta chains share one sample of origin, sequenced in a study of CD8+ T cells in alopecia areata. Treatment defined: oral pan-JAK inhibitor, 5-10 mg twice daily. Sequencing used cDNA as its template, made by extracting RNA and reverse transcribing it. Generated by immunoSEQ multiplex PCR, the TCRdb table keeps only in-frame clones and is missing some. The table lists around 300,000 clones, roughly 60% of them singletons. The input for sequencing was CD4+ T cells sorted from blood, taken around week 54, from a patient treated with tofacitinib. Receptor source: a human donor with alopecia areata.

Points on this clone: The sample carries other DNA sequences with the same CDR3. The CDR3 bases are TGTGCCAGCAGCTACAGGGGACACCAGCCCCAGCATTTT. Its protein is CASSYRGHQPQHF. The chain combines TRBV6-5 with TRBJ1-5, with 7 positions matching TRBD1. The trim removed 6 bases at V and 7 bases at J, leaving 6 bases unmatched. There are 13 residues in the CDR3. From germline, CDR1 is MNHEY and CDR2 SVGAGI.

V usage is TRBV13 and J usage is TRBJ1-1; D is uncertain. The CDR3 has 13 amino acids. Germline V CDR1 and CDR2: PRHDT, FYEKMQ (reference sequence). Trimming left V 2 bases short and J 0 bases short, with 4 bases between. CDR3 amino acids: CASSLSVNTEAFF. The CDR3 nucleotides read TGTGCCAGCAGCTTATCAGTGAACACTGAAGCTTTCTTT.

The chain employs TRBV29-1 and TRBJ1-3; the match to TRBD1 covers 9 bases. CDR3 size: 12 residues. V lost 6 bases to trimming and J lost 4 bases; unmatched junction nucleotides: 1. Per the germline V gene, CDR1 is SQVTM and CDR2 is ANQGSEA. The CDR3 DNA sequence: TGCAGCGTGGGACAGGGCGGAAACACCATATATTTT. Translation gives CSVGQGGNTIYF.

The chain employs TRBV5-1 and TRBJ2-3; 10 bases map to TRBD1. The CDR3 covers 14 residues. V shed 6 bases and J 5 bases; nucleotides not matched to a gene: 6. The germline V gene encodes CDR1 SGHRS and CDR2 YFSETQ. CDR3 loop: CASIQGQGIDTQYF. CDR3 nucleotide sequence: TGCGCCAGCATCCAGGGACAGGGGATAGATACGCAGTATTTT.

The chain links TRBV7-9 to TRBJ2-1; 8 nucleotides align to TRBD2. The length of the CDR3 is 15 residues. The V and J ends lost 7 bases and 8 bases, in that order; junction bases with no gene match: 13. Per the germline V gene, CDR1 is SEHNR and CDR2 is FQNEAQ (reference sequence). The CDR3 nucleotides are TGTGCCAGCACCTTGAGGGGACTAGGTGCTGATGAGCAGTTCTTC. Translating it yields CASTLRGLGADEQFF.

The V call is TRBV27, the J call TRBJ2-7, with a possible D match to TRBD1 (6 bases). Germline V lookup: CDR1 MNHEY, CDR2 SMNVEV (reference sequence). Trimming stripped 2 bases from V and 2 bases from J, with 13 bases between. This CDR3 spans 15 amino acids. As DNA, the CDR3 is TGTGCCAGCAGTTTACAAAACAGGGACCCCTACGAGCAGTACTTC. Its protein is CASSLQNRDPYEQYF.

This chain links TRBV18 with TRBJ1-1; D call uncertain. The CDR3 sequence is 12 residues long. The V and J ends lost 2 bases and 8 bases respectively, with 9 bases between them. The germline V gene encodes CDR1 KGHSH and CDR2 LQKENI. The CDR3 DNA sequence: TGTGCCAGCTCACCAAAGGGAGCCGAAGCTTTCTTT. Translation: CASSPKGAEAFF. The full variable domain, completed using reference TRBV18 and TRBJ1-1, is NAGVMQNPRHLVRRRGQEARLRCSPMKGHSHVYWYRQLPEEGLKFMVYLQKENIIDESGMPKERFSAEFPKEGPSILRIQQVVRGDSAAYFCASSPKGAEAFFGQGTRLTVV.

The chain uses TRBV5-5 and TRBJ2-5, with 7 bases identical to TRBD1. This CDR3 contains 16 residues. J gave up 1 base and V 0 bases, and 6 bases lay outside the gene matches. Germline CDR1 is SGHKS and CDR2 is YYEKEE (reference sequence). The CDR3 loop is CASSLDPHRGQETQYF. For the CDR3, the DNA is TGTGCCAGCAGCTTGGATCCGCACAGGGGCCAAGAGACCCAGTACTTC. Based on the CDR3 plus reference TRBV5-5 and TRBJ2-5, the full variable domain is DAGVTQSPTHLIKTRGQQVTLRCSPISGHKSVSWYQQVLGQGPQFIFQYYEKEERGRGNFPDRFSARQFPNYSSELNVNALLLGDSALYLCASSLDPHRGQETQYFGPGTRLLVL.

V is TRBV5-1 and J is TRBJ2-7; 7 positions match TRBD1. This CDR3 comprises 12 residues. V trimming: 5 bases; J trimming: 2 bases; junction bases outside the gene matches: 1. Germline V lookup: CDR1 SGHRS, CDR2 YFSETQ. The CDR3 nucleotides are TGCGCCAGCAGGCAGGGGGCCTACGAGCAGTACTTC. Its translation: CASRQGAYEQYF.

In DNA, the CDR3 is TGCAGCGTTGAAGATCGACAGCAGAGCTCCTACGAGCAGTACTTC. Its translation: CSVEDRQQSSYEQYF. The chain couples TRBV29-1 to TRBJ2-7; TRBD1 is a possible D gene (5 bases). With 0 bases removed from V and 0 bases from J, the gap between germline ends came to 12 bases. Germline lookup yields CDR1 SQVTM and CDR2 ANQGSEA. This CDR3 spans 15 amino acids.

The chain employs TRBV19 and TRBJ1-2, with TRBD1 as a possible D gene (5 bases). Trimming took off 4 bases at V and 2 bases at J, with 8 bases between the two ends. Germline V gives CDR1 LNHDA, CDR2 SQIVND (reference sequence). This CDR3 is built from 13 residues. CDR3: CASSTGHNYGYTF. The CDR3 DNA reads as TGTGCCAGTAGTACCGGACACAACTATGGCTACACCTTC.

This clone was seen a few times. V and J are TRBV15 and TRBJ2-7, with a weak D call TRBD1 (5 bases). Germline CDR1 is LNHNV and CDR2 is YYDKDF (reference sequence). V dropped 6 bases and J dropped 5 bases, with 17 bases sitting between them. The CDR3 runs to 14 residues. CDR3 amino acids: CATSRQGLRDEQYF. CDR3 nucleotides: TGTGCCACCAGTCGCCAGGGTCTCCGGGACGAGCAGTACTTC.

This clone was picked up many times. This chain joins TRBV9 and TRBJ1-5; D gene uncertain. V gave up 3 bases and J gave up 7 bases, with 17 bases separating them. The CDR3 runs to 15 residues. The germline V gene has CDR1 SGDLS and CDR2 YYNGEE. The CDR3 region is CASSGSGVPSQPQHF. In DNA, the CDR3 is TGTGCCAGCAGCGGGAGCGGGGTCCCGAGCCAGCCCCAGCATTTT.

This chain's CDR3 is CARFCGTF. CDR3 nucleotide sequence: TGCGCCAGGTTTTGTGGCACCTTC. This chain connects TRBV23-1 to TRBJ1-2; D remains ambiguous. TRBV23-1 is noted as an ORF with a role that remains uncertain. V lost 9 bases and J lost 13, with 9 bases in between. The CDR3 is 8 residues long.

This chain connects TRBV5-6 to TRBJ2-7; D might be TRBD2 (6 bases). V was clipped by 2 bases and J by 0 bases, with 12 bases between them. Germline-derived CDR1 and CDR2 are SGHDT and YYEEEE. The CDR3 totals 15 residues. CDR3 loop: CASSFLGGSSYEQYF. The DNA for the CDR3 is TGTGCCAGCAGCTTCCTCGGGGGAAGCTCCTACGAGCAGTACTTC.